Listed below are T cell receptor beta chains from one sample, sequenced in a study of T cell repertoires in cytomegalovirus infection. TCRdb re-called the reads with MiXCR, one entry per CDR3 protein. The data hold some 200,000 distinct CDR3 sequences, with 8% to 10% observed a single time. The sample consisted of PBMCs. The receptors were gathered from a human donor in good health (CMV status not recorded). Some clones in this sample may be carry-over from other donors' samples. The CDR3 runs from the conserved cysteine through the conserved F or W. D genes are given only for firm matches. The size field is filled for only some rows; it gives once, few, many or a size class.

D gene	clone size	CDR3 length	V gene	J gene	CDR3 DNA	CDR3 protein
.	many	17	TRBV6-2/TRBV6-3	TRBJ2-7	TGTGCCAGCAGTCACCCCTCCGGGACATCTAATACCTACGAGCAGTACTTC	CASSHPSGTSNTYEQYF
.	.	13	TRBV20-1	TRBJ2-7	TGCAGTGCTAGAGAAAAATTCTCCTACGAGCAGTACTTC	CSAREKFSYEQYF
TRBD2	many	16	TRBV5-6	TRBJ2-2	TGTGCCAGCAGCCTCCTAGCGGGAGGGCCCACCGGGGAGCTGTTTTTT	CASSLLAGGPTGELFF
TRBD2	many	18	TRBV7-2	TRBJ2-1	TGTGCCAGCAGCCTGGGACTAGCGGGCTTCAGCTCCTACAATGAGCAGTTCTTC	CASSLGLAGFSSYNEQFF
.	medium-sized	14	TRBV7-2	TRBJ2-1	TGTGCCAGCAGCTTAGGGTCGTCCTACAATGAGCAGTTCTTC	CASSLGSSYNEQFF
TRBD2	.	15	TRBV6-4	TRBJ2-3	TGTGCCAGCAGACCGACCGGAGCGGGAGCAGATACGCAGTATTTT	CASRPTGAGADTQYF
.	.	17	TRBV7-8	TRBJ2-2	TGTGCCAGCAGCTTCGAACGAGGGAACGTCGACACCGGGGAGCTGTTTTTT	CASSFERGNVDTGELFF
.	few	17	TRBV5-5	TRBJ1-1	TGTGCCAGCAGAGCGGGACTTGGGGGTTCGGCGGACACTGAAGCTTTCTTT	CASRAGLGGSADTEAFF
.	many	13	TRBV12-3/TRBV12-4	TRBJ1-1	TGTGCCAGCAGCCTCAAGGGGGACACTGAAGCTTTCTTT	CASSLKGDTEAFF
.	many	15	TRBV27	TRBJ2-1	TGTGCCAGCAGCCCCGCCGGACTGACGACAAACGAGCAGTTCTTC	CASSPAGLTTNEQFF
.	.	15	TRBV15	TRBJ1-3	TGTGCCACCAGCAGGGCTCACAGCCCTGGAAACACCATATATTTT	CATSRAHSPGNTIYF
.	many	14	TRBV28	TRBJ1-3	TGTGCCAGCAGTTTATTGGGCTCTGGAAACACCATATATTTT	CASSLLGSGNTIYF
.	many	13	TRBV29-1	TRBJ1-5	TGCAGCGTTGTAGGGGGGTCAAATGGGCCCCAGCATTTT	CSVVGGSNGPQHF
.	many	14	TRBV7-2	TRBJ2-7	TGTGCCAGCAGCTTAGTCAGGCCCCCCTACGAGCAGTACTTC	CASSLVRPPYEQYF
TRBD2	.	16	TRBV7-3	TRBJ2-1	TGTGCCAGCAGCTTAGTGGGTAGCGGGGGGCACAATGAGCAGTTCTTC	CASSLVGSGGHNEQFF
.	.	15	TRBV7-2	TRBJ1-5	TGTGCCAGCAGCTTATCAGGGGCAATCAATCAGCCCCAGCATTTT	CASSLSGAINQPQHF
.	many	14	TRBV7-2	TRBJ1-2	TGTGCCAGCAGCCCCGGACCGGGCGGCTATGGCTACACCTTC	CASSPGPGGYGYTF
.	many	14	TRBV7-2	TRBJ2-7	TGTGCCAGCAGCTTTAGGCGGCCGCCGAACGAGCAGTACTTC	CASSFRRPPNEQYF
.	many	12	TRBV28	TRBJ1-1	TGTGCCAGCAGTTTACTCTCGCGGGAGGCTTTCTTT	CASSLLSREAFF
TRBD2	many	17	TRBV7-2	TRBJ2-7	TGTGCCAGCAGCCTCGGGACTAGCGGGAGGGCTTTCTACGAGCAGTACTTC	CASSLGTSGRAFYEQYF
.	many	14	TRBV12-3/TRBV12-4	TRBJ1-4	TGTGCCAGCAGTTTTCGGGGGAGGGCGGGATCGCTGTTTTTT	CASSFRGRAGSLFF
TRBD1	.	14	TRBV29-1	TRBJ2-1	TGCAGCGTTATGGGGACAGGGACCTACAATGAGCAGTTCTTC	CSVMGTGTYNEQFF
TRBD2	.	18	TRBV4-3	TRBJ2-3	TGCGCCAGCAGCCAAGGTTCCTCTAGCGGGGGCACCTCAGATGCGCAGTATTTT	CASSQGSSSGGTSDAQYF
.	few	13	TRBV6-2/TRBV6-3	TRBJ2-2	TGTGCCAGCACCCGAGCAGGGACCGGGGAGCTGTTTTTT	CASTRAGTGELFF
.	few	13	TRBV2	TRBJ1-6	TGTGCCAGCACCGGACGTACTAATTCACCCCTCCACTTT	CASTGRTNSPLHF
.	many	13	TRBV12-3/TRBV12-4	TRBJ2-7	TGTGCCAGCAGTTTCGACAGTCCCTACGAGCAGTACTTC	CASSFDSPYEQYF
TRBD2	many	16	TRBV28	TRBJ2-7	TGTGCCAGCAGTTTACCCCCCGGGACTAACCTTTACGAGCAGTACTTC	CASSLPPGTNLYEQYF